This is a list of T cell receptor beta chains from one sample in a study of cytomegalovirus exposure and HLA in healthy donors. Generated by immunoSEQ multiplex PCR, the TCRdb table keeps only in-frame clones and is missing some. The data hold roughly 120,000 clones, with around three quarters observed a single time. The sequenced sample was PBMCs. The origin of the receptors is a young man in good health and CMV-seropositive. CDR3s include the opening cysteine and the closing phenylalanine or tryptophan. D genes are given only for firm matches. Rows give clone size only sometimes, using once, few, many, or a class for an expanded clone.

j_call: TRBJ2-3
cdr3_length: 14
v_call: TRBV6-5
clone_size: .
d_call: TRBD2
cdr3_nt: TGTGCCAGCAAGGCGGGGGGGCGGGAAGATACGCAGTATTTT
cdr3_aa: CASKAGGREDTQYF

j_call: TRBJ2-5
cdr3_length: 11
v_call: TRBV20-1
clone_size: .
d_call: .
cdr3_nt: TGCAGTGGCCTTGGTGAGGAGACCCAGTACTTC
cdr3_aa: CSGLGEETQYF

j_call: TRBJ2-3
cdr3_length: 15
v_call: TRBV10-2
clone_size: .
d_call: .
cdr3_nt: TGCGCCAGCAGTGACTCGGGGATCTACACAGATACGCAGTATTTT
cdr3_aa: CASSDSGIYTDTQYF

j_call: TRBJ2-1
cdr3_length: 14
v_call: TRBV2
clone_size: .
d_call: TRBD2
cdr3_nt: TGTGCCAGCGACTACGCGGGGGGGCCCCATGAGCAGTTCTTC
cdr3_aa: CASDYAGGPHEQFF

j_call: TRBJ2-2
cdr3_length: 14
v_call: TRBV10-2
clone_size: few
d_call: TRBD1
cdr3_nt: TGCGCCAGCAAAGACAGGGGTGACACCGGGGAGCTGTTTTTT
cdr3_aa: CASKDRGDTGELFF

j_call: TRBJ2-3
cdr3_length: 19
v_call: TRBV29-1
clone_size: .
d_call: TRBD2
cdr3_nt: TGCAGCGTTGTCAAGTTCACTAGCGGGGGTATCACTAGCACAGATACGCAGTATTTT
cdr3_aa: CSVVKFTSGGITSTDTQYF

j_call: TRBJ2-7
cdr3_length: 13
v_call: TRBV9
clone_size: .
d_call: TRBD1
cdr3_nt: TGTGCCAGCAGCGTCGTGACAGGGGGCGAGCAGTACTTC
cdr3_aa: CASSVVTGGEQYF

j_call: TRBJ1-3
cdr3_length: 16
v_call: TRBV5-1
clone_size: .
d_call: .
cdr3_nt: TGCGCCAGCAGCTTGGGGCGGATGAACTCTGGAAACACCATATATTTT
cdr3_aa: CASSLGRMNSGNTIYF

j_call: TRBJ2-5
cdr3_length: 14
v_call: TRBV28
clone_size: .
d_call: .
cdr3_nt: TGTGCCAGCAGTTCGTTGAGGGGGACAGAGACCCAGTACTTC
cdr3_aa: CASSSLRGTETQYF

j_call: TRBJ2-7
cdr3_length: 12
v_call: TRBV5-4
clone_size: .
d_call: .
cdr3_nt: TGTGCCAGCAGCCCCGTGGGGGGCGAGCAGTACTTC
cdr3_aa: CASSPVGGEQYF

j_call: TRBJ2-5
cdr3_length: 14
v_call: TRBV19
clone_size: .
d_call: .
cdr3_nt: TGTGCCAGTAGTATTTCATCGGGTCGGGAGACCCAGTACTTC
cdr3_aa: CASSISSGRETQYF

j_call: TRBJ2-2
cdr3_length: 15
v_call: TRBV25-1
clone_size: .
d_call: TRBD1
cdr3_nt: TGTGCCAGCAAGACAGGGGCCTCAGGCACCGGGGAGCTGTTTTTT
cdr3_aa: CASKTGASGTGELFF

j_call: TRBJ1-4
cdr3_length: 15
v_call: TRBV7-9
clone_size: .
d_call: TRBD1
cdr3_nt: TGTGCCAGCAGCCAGACAGGGAAGACTAATGAAAAACTGTTTTTT
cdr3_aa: CASSQTGKTNEKLFF

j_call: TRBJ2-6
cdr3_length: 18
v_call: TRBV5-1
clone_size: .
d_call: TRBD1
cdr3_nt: TGCGCCAGCAGCCTAGCCGGGACAGGGGTCTCTGGGGCCAACGTCCTGACTTTC
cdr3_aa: CASSLAGTGVSGANVLTF

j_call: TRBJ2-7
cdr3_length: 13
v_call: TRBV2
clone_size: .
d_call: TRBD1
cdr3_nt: TGTGCCAGCAGTTCGGACAGGGGGAGTGAGCAGTACTTC
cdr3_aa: CASSSDRGSEQYF

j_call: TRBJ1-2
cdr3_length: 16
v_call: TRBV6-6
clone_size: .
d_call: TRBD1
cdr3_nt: TGTGCCAGCAGCTTCAACCCTCGGACAGGGAACTATGGCTACACCTTC
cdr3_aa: CASSFNPRTGNYGYTF

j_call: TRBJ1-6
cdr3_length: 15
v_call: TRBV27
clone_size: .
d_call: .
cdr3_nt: TGTGCCAGCAGCCGGAACGGGAACCAGGATTCACCCCTCCACTTT
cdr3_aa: CASSRNGNQDSPLHF

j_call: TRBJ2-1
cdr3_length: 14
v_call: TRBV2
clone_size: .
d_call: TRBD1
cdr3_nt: TGTGCCAGCAGTGACAGGGGGCATGGGAATGAGCAGTTCTTC
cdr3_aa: CASSDRGHGNEQFF

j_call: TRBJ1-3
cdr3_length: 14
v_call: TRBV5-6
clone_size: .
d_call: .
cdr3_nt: TGTGCCAGCAGCTTGCGGGGGGCTGGAAACACCATATATTTT
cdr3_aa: CASSLRGAGNTIYF

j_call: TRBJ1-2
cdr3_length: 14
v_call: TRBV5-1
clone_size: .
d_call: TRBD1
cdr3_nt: TGCGCCAGCAGCTTGGCGGAGGACAGGGGACGCTACCCCTTC
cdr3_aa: CASSLAEDRGRYPF

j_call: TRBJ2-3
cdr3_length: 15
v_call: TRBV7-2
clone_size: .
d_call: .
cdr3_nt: TGTGCCAGCAGCTTAGTGGCTAGAAGCACAGATACGCAGTATTTT
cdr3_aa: CASSLVARSTDTQYF

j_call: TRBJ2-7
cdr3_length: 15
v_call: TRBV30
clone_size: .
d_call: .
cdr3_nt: TGTGCCTGGAGCCGCGCTCCCGGGTCGACCTACGAGCAGTACTTC
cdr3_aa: CAWSRAPGSTYEQYF

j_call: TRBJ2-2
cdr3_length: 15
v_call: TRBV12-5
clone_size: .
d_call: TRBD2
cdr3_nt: TGTGCTAGTGGTCTTGGGACTAGAAACACCGGGGAGCTGTTTTTT
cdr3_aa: CASGLGTRNTGELFF

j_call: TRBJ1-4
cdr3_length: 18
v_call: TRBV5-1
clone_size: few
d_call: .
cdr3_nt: TGCGCCAGCAGTCCCCACTCCGACGGGTATGCAACTAATGAAAAACTGTTTTTT
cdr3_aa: CASSPHSDGYATNEKLFF

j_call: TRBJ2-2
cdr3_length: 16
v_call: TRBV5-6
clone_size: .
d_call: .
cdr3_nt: TGTGCCAGCAGCTTTCAGACTTGGGTGGGCACCGGGGAGCTGTTTTTT
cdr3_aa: CASSFQTWVGTGELFF

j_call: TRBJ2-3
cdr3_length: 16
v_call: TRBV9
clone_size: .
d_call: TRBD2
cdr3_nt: TGTGCCAGCAGCGTAGAAGCGCGGGGGGGCACAGATACGCAGTATTTT
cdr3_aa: CASSVEARGGTDTQYF

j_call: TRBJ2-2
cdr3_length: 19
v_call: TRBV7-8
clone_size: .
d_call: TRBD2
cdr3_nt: TGTGCCAGCAGCTTAGCGAATCGAGCGGGGGCCTGGGACACCGGGGAGCTGTTTTTT
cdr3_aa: CASSLANRAGAWDTGELFF

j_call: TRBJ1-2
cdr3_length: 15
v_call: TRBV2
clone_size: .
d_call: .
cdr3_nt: TGTGCCAGCAGGGCCGGGGTCCACAGCGGATATGGCTACACCTTC
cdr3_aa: CASRAGVHSGYGYTF

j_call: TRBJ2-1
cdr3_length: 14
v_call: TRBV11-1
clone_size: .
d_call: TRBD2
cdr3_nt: TGTGCCAGCAGCTTGTTCAGCGGGAGCAATGAGCAGTTCTTC
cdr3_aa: CASSLFSGSNEQFF

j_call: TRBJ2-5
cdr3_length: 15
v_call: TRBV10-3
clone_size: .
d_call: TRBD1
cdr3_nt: TGTGCCATCAGTGAAAGGGACAGGGGGGACGAGACCCAGTACTTC
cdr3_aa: CAISERDRGDETQYF

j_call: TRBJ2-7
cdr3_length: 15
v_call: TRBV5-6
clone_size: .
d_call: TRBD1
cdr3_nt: TGTGCCAGCAGCTCTACAGGGGATTTTGCCTACGAGCAGTACTTC
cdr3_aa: CASSSTGDFAYEQYF

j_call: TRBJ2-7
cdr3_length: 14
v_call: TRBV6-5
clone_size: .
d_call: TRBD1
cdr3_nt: TGTGCCAGCAGGCGGGACAGGGCCTCCTACGAGCAGTACTTC
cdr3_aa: CASRRDRASYEQYF

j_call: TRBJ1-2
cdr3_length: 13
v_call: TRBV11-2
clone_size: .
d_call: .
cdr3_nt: TGTGCCAGCAGCTCCGATTTGGCCTATGGCTACACCTTC
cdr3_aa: CASSSDLAYGYTF

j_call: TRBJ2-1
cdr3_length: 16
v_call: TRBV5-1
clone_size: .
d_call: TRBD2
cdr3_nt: TGCGCCAGCAGCTCCGCTAGCGGGGGGGCGTACAATGAGCAGTTCTTC
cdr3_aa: CASSSASGGAYNEQFF

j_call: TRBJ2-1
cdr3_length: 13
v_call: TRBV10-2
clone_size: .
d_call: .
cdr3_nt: TGCGCCAGCAGTGGGCAGGGATACAATGAGCAGTTCTTC
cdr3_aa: CASSGQGYNEQFF